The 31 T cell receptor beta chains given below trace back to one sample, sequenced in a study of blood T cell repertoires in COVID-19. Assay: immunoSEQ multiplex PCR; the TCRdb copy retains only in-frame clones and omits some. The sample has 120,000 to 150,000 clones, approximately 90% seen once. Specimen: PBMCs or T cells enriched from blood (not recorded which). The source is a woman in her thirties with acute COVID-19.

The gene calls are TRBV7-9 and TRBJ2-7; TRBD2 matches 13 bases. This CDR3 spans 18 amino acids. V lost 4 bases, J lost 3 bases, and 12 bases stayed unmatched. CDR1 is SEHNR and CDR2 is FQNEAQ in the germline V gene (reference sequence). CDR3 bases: TGTGCCAGCAGCTCCACCAAAACTAGCGGGAGGGCCAACTACGAGCAGTACTTC. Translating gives CASSSTKTSGRANYEQYF.

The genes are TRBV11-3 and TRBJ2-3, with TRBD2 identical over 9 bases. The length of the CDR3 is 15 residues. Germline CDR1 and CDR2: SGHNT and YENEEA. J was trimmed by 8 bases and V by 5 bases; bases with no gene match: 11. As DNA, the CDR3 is TGTGCCAGCAGCATCGGGACTAGCCCCAGTTTTACGCAGTATTTT. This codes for CASSIGTSPSFTQYF.

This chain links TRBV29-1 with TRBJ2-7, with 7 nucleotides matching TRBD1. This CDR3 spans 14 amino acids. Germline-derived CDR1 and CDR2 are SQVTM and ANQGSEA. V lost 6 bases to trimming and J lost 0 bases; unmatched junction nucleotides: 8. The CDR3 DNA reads TGCAGCGTGGCTGGACAGGCCACCTCCTACGAGCAGTACTTC. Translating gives CSVAGQATSYEQYF.

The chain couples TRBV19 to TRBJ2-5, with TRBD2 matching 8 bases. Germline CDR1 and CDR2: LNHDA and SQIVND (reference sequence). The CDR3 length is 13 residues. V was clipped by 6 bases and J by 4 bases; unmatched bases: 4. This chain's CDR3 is CASRLAGSETQYF. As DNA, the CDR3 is TGTGCCAGTAGATTAGCGGGATCAGAGACCCAGTACTTC. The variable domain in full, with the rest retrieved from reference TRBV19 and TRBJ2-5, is DGGITQSPKYLFRKEGQNVTLSCEQNLNHDAMYWYRQDPGQGLRLIYYSQIVNDFQKGDIAEGYSVSREKKESFPLTVTSAQKNPTAFYLCASRLAGSETQYFGPGTRLLVL.

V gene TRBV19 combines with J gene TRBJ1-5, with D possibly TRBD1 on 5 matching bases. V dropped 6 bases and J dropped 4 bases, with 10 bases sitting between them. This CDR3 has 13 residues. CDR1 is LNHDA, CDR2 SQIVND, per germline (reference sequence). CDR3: CASSLTENQPQHF. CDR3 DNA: TGTGCCAGTAGCTTGACAGAGAATCAGCCCCAGCATTTT.

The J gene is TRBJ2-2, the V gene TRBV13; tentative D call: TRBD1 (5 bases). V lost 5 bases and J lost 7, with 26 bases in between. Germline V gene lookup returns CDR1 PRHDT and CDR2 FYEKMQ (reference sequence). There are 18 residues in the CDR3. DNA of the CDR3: TGTGCCAGCAGCCCCAGCTTTCCAGGGTCATTCAAAAACGGGGAGCTGTTTTTT. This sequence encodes CASSPSFPGSFKNGELFF.

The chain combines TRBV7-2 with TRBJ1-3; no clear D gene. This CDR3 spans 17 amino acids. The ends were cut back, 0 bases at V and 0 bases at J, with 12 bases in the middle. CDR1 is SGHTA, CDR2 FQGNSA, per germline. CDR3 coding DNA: TGTGCCAGCAGCTTAGCCACCGGGGTGAGCTCTGGAAACACCATATATTTT. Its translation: CASSLATGVSSGNTIYF. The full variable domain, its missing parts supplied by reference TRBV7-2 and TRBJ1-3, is GAGVSQSPSNKVTEKGKDVELRCDPISGHTALYWYRQSLGQGLEFLIYFQGNSAPDKSGLPSDRFSAERTGGSVSTLTIQRTQQEDSAVYLCASSLATGVSSGNTIYFGEGSWLTVV.

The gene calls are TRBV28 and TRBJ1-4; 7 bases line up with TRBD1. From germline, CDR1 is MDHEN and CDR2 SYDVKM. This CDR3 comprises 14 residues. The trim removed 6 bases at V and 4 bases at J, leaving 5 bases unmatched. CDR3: CASRQGQLNEKLFF. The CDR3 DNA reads TGTGCCAGCAGACAGGGACAGCTTAATGAAAAACTGTTTTTT.

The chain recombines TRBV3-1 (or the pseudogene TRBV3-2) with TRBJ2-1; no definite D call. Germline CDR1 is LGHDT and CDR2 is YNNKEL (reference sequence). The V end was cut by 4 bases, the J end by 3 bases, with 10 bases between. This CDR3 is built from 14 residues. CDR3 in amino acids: CASSPRGDYNEQFF. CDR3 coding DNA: TGTGCCAGCAGCCCCCGAGGAGACTACAATGAGCAGTTCTTC.

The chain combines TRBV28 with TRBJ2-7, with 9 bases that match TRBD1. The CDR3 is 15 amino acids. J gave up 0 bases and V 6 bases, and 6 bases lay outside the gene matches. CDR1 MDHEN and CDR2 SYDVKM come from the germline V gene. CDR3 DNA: TGTGCCAGCAGCTTCGGGACAGGGACCTCCTACGAGCAGTACTTC. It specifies CASSFGTGTSYEQYF.

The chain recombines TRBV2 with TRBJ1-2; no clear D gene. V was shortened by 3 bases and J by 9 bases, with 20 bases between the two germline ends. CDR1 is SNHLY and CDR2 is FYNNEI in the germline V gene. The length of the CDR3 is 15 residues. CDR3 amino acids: CASSEYVGSVDRYTF. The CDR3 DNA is TGTGCCAGCAGTGAGTATGTAGGGAGTGTGGATCGCTACACCTTC.

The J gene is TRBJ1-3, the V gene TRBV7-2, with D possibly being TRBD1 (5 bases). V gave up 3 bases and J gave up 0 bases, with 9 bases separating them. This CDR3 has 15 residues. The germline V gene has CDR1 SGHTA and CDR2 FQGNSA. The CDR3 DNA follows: TGTGCCAGCAGCTTGACAGTTACCTCTGGAAACACCATATATTTT. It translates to CASSLTVTSGNTIYF.

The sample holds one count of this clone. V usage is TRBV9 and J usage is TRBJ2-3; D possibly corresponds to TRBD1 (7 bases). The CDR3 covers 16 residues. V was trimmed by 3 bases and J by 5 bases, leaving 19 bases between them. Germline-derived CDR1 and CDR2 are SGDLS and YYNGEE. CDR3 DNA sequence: TGTGCCAGCAGCGCCTACGCAGGGGGGTGGGAAGATACGCAGTATTTT. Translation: CASSAYAGGWEDTQYF.

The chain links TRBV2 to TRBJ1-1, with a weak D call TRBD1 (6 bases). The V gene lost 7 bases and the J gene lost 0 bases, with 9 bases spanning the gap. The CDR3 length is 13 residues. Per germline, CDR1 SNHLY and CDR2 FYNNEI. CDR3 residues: CASTGALNTEAFF. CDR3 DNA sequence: TGTGCCAGCACAGGGGCGCTGAACACTGAAGCTTTCTTT.

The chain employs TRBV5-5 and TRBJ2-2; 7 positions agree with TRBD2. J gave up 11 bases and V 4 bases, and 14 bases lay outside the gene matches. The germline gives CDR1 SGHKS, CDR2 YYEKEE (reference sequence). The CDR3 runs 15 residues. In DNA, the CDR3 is TGTGCCAGCAGCCTAGTCTGGGGGGGAGGTGGAGAGCTGTTTTTT. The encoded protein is CASSLVWGGGGELFF.

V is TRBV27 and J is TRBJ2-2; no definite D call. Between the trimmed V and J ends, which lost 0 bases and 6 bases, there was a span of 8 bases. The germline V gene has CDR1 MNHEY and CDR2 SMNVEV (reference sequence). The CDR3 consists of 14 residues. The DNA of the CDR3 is TGTGCCAGCAGTTTATCGATGTACTCCGGGGAGCTGTTTTTT. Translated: CASSLSMYSGELFF.

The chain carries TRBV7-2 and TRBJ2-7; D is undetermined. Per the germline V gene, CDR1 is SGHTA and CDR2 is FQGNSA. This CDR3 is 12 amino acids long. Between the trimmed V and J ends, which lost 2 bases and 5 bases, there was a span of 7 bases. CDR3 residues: CASSLMGHEQYF. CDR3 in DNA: TGTGCCAGCAGCTTAATGGGCCACGAGCAGTACTTC. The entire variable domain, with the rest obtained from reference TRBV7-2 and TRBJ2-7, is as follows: GAGVSQSPSNKVTEKGKDVELRCDPISGHTALYWYRQSLGQGLEFLIYFQGNSAPDKSGLPSDRFSAERTGGSVSTLTIQRTQQEDSAVYLCASSLMGHEQYFGPGTRLTVT.

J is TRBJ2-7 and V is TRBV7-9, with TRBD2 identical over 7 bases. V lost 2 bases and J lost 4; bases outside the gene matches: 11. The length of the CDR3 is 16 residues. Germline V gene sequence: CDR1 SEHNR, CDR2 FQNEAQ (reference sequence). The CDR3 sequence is CASSLYLGGSNYEQYF. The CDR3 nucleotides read TGTGCCAGCAGCTTATATCTTGGCGGGAGTAATTACGAGCAGTACTTC.

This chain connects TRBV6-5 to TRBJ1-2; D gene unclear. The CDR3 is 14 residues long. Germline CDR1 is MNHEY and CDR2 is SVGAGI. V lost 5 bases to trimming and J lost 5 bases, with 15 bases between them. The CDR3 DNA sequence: TGTGCCAGCAGTCCCCGACTAGGCCTATATGGCTACACCTTC. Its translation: CASSPRLGLYGYTF.

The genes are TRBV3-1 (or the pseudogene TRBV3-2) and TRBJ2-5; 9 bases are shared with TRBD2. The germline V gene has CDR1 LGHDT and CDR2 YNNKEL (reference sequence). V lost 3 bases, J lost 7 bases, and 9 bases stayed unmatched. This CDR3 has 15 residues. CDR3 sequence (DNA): TGTGCCAGCAGCCATGGTAGCGGGAGCCGTGGGACCCAGTACTTC. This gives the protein CASSHGSGSRGTQYF.

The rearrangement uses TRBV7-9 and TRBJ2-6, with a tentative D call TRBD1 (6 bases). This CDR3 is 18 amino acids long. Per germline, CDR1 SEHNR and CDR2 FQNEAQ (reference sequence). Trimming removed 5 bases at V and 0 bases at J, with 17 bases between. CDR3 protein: CASSDRQAKRSGANVLTF. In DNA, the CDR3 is TGTGCCAGCAGCGATAGACAGGCCAAGCGCTCTGGGGCCAACGTCCTGACTTTC.

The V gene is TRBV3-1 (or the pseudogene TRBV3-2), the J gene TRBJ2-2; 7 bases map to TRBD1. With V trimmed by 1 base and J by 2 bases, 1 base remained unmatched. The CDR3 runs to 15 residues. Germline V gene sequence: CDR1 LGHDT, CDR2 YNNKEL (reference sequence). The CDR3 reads CASSQAGGNTGELFF. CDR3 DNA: TGTGCCAGCAGCCAAGCAGGGGGAAACACCGGGGAGCTGTTTTTT.

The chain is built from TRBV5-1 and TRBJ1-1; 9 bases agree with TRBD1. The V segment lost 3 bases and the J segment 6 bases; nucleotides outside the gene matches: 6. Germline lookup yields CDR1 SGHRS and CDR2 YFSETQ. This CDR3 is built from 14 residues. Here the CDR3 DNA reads TGCGCCAGCAGCTCCGGGACAGGGAGCCCTGAAGCTTTCTTT. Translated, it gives CASSSGTGSPEAFF.

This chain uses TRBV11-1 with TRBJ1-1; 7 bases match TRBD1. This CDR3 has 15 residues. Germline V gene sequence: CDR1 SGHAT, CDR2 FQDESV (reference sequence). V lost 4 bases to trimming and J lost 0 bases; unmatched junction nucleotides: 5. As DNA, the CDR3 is TGTGCCAGCAGCTCTGGGGACAGACTGAACACTGAAGCTTTCTTT. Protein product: CASSSGDRLNTEAFF.

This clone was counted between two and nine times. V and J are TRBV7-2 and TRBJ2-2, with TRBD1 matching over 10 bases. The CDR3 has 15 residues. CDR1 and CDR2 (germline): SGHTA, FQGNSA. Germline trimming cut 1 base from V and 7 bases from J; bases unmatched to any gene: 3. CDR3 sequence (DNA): TGTGCCAGCAGCTTAGGACAGGGGGCAGTCGGGGAGCTGTTTTTT. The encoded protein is CASSLGQGAVGELFF.

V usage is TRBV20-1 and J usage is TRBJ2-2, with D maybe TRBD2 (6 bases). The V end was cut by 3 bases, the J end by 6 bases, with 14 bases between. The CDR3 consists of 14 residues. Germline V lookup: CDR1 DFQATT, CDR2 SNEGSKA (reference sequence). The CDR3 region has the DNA TGCAGTGCTAGTATCCATGGAGGGTCCGGGGAGCTGTTTTTT. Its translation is CSASIHGGSGELFF.

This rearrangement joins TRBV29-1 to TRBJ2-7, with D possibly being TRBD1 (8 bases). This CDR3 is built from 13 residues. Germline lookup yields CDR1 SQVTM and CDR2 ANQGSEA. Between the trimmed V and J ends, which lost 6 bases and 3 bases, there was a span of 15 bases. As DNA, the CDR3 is TGCAGCGTAGAGTACAGGGGGGGCTACGAGCAGTACTTC. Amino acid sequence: CSVEYRGGYEQYF.

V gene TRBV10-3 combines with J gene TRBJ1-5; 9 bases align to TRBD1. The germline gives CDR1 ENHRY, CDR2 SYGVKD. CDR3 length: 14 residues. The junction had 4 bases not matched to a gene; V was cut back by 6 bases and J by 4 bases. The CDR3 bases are TGTGCCATCAGCCCCGGGACAGGGAATCAGCCCCAGCATTTT. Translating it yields CAISPGTGNQPQHF.

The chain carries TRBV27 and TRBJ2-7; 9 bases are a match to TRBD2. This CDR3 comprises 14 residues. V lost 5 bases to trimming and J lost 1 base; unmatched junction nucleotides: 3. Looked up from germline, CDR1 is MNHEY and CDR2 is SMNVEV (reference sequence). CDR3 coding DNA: TGTGCCAGCAGTCCTAGCGGGACTTCCTACGAGCAGTACTTC. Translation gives CASSPSGTSYEQYF.

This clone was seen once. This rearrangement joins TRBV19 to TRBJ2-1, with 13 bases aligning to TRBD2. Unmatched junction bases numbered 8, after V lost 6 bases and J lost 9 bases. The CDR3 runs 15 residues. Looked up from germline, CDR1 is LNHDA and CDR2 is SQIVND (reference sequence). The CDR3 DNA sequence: TGTGCCAGTAGCCCCGGGACTAGCGGGACGGGTGAGCAGTTCTTC. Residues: CASSPGTSGTGEQFF. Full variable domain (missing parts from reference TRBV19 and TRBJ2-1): DGGITQSPKYLFRKEGQNVTLSCEQNLNHDAMYWYRQDPGQGLRLIYYSQIVNDFQKGDIAEGYSVSREKKESFPLTVTSAQKNPTAFYLCASSPGTSGTGEQFFGPGTRLTVL.

In DNA, the CDR3 is TGCGCCGGATCTACCGGGACTAGCGGGAGGGCCGCTGAGCAGTTCTTC. Translated, it gives CAGSTGTSGRAAEQFF. The gene calls are TRBV5-1 and TRBJ2-1; TRBD2 aligns across 16 bases. The V gene end was trimmed by 10 bases and the J gene end by 9 bases; junction bases not matched to a gene: 13. The CDR3 has 16 amino acids. CDR1 and CDR2 (germline): SGHRS, YFSETQ.